This is a list of T cell receptor beta chains from one sample in a study of cytomegalovirus exposure and HLA in healthy donors. Method: immunoSEQ multiplex PCR; TCRdb's copy keeps in-frame clones and lacks some. The sample lists roughly 120,000 clones; 80% to 90% were seen once. The source material was PBMCs. Receptors originate from a woman aged 18-35 years in good health and CMV-seropositive. Both conserved end residues are part of each CDR3. The D gene is left open where the match is weak. Size is omitted from some rows. Given values are once, few, many or a class for expanded clones.

V gene	D gene	clone size	J gene	CDR3 DNA	CDR3 protein
TRBV11-3	TRBD2	.	TRBJ2-3	TGTGCCAGCAGCTTGGGACTAGGGGCAGATACGCAGTATTTT	CASSLGLGADTQYF
TRBV4-2	.	.	TRBJ2-2	TGTGCCAGCAGCCAAGTCGGAACTGCGGGCACCGGGGAGCTGTTTTTT	CASSQVGTAGTGELFF
TRBV19	TRBD1	few	TRBJ2-1	TGTGCCAGTAGTCCAATCCGGGACAGCGATCCGTTCTTC	CASSPIRDSDPFF
TRBV2	TRBD2	.	TRBJ2-5	TGTGCCAGCAGTGAAGGTAGCGGGGGGGCGAAGGGAGAGACCCAGTACTTC	CASSEGSGGAKGETQYF
TRBV28	TRBD2	few	TRBJ2-7	TGTGCCAGCAGTCCACCTAGCGGGGGGAGCTCCTACGAGCAGTACTTC	CASSPPSGGSSYEQYF
TRBV2	.	.	TRBJ1-6	TGTGCCAGCAGTGAAAGGGACTCATTGAGCTCCTATAATTCACCCCTCCACTTT	CASSERDSLSSYNSPLHF
TRBV19	.	.	TRBJ2-3	TGTGCCAGTAGTTCTGGGAGGGGGGGCTTGGGAGCGGATACGCAGTATTTT	CASSSGRGGLGADTQYF
TRBV7-9	TRBD1	.	TRBJ2-1	TGTGCCAGCAGCCAACCGGGACAGACCGATGAGCAGTTCTTC	CASSQPGQTDEQFF
TRBV4-2	TRBD2	.	TRBJ2-3	TGTGCCAGCACCTCCGGGGGGGAATCAGATACGCAGTATTTT	CASTSGGESDTQYF
TRBV9	.	once	TRBJ2-7	TGTGCCAGCAGCGTGGGGGGACAGAGCTCCTACGAGCAGTACTTC	CASSVGGQSSYEQYF
TRBV11-2	TRBD1	.	TRBJ2-2	TGTGCCAGCAAGCCGGGACAGGGGCGTCTAGCCACCGGGGAGCTGTTTTTT	CASKPGQGRLATGELFF
TRBV11-2	TRBD1	.	TRBJ2-1	TGTGCCAGCAGCCCCTCCGGGACAGAGTACAATGAGCAGTTCTTC	CASSPSGTEYNEQFF
TRBV7-3	TRBD2	.	TRBJ2-3	TGTGCCAGCAGCCTTGGACTAGCGGGGGGCTCAGATACGCAGTATTTT	CASSLGLAGGSDTQYF
TRBV5-1	TRBD1	.	TRBJ2-7	TGCGCCAGCAGGGACAGGTACGAGCAGTACTTC	CASRDRYEQYF
TRBV9	.	.	TRBJ2-3	TGTGCCAGCAGCGTAGCCCAGTCGCAGTTGGATACGCAGTATTTT	CASSVAQSQLDTQYF
TRBV25-1	.	.	TRBJ2-3	TGTGCCAGCAGTGGGGGACACGGTGGAGATACAGATACGCAGTATTTT	CASSGGHGGDTDTQYF
TRBV25-1	TRBD2	.	TRBJ2-7	TGTGCCAGCAGTGAACCGGGGGGAACATCCTACGAGCAGTACTTC	CASSEPGGTSYEQYF
TRBV9	TRBD2	.	TRBJ2-5	TGTGCCAGCAGCGTAGGCATAGCGGGGGGGCAAGAGACCCAGTACTTC	CASSVGIAGGQETQYF
TRBV6-5	TRBD2	.	TRBJ2-3	TGTGCCAGCAGTTACTCGACTAGCGGCGCCCGACATACGCAGTATTTT	CASSYSTSGARHTQYF
TRBV9	TRBD2	once	TRBJ2-3	TGTGCCAGCAGAACCGGGACTAGCAGCACAGATACGCAGTATTTT	CASRTGTSSTDTQYF
TRBV4-1	.	.	TRBJ2-6	TGCGCCAGCAGCCAAGTACTCAAGAGGGAAGCAGGGGCCAACGTCCTGACTTTC	CASSQVLKREAGANVLTF
TRBV4-2	TRBD2	.	TRBJ2-1	TGTGCCAGCAGCCAAGATTCGAGCGGGGGAGTACAGTTCTTC	CASSQDSSGGVQFF
TRBV6-5	.	.	TRBJ2-7	TGTGCCAGCAGTTCGCCAGTCTCCTACGAGCAGTACTTC	CASSSPVSYEQYF
TRBV6-6	.	.	TRBJ1-6	TGTGCCAGCGCCCAACAGGGAGAGAGTTCACCCCTCCACTTT	CASAQQGESSPLHF
TRBV5-1	.	.	TRBJ2-6	TGCGCCAGCAGCCCCCGTTCCTTTACTGGGGCCAACGTCCTGACTTTC	CASSPRSFTGANVLTF
TRBV6-1	.	.	TRBJ2-5	TGTGCCAGCACCCTCCTAGGGCAGCGGGAGACCCAGTACTTC	CASTLLGQRETQYF
TRBV19	TRBD2	.	TRBJ2-5	TGTGCCAGTAGTGACCCTGGACTAGGCCCAGAGACCCAGTACTTC	CASSDPGLGPETQYF
TRBV27	.	.	TRBJ1-5	TGTGCCAGCAGTTTAAGGTCGGGAGCAGGGAGTAGCAATCAGCCCCAGCATTTT	CASSLRSGAGSSNQPQHF
TRBV19	TRBD2	.	TRBJ2-1	TGTGCCAGTAGTATGCGGGGGAGCAATGAGCAGTTCTTC	CASSMRGSNEQFF
TRBV4-1	TRBD2	.	TRBJ2-5	TGCGCCAGCAGCCCGGAAGGGCGGGAGGGGGAGACCCAGTACTTC	CASSPEGREGETQYF
TRBV5-1	.	.	TRBJ2-7	TGCGCCAGCAGCTTGGCCCCTGGAGAAGCCTACGAGCAGTACTTC	CASSLAPGEAYEQYF
TRBV5-1	.	few	TRBJ1-4	TGCGCCAGCAGAGCATTCGGAACAGCAACTAATGAAAAACTGTTTTTT	CASRAFGTATNEKLFF
TRBV18	.	few	TRBJ1-4	TGTGCCAGCTCACCACCGATAGGGGTTACTGAAAAACTGTTTTTT	CASSPPIGVTEKLFF
TRBV6-6	TRBD1	.	TRBJ2-1	TGTGCCAGCATCCCGTACAGGGGCCTCAATGAGCAGTTCTTC	CASIPYRGLNEQFF